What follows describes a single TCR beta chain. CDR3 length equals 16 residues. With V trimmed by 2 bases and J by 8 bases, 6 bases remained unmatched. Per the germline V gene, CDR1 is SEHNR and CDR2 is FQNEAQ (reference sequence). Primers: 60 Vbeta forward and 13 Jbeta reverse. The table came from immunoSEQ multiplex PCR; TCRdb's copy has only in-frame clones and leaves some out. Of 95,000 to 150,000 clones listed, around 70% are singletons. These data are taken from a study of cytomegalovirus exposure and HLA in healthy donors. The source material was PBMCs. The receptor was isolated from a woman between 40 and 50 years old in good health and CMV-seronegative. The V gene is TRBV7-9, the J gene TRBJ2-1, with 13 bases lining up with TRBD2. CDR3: CASSLKWTSGSDEQFF. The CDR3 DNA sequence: TGTGCCAGCAGCTTAAAGTGGACTAGCGGGAGCGATGAGCAGTTCTTC.